This TCR beta chain is from a study of OX40 agonist ivuxolimab in advanced cancers. Across the study: Every patient in dose escalation had hepatocellular carcinoma, melanoma, renal cell or head and neck cancer. Among those enrolled, mean age was 60 years (range about 23 to 79) and approximately 80% were male. Study-level results: Doses of 0.1 to 3.0 mg/kg were accompanied by clonal expansion of CD4+ and CD8+ blood T cells by week 6.

The data were produced by immunoSEQ multiplex PCR, yet TCRdb's version contains in-frame clones alone and is incomplete. The sample lists roughly 80,000 clones, about nine tenths occurring once. Exclusion of a patient followed from autoimmune disease history or systemic immunosuppression. With respect to this clone: No antigen is known for it.

Sequences were derived from CD4+ or CD8+ T cells sorted from blood, sampled in a trial of the OX40 agonist ivuxolimab. The receptor comes from an adult with an advanced solid tumor such as melanoma, head and neck, liver or kidney cancer.

The CDR3 DNA follows: TGTGCCAGCAGCTTACCCTCTGGAAACACCATATATTTT. Translating gives CASSLPSGNTIYF. V and J are TRBV7-9 and TRBJ1-3; no clear D. Germline V CDR1 and CDR2: SEHNR, FQNEAQ (reference sequence). This CDR3 region has 13 residues. V was trimmed by 2 bases and J by 0 bases, leaving 2 bases between them.